This TCR beta chain came from a study of vaccination and CD4 T cells after COVID-19. Study overall: The cells in question were stimulated using overlapping spike peptides derived from SARS-CoV-2, HCoV-NL63, HCoV-OC43 and HCoV-229E.

Treatment described: roughly 10-day PBMC culture with coronavirus spike peptide pools or control peptides (ViraFEST assay). For ViraFEST, peptide pools expanded antigen-specific T cells, after which the TCRs were sequenced. Days 3 and 7 saw half the medium swapped for fresh IL-2 medium. This clonotype was observed a few times. Its matching antigen is unknown. The assay that was used to sequence DNA from cultured CD4+ T cells was the Oncomine TCR Beta short-read assay. Once CD4+ T cells had been cultured, genomic DNA was extracted from them. From the PCR reads, TCRdb called clonotypes with MiXCR, one entry per CDR3 protein. The table includes around 25,000 distinct CDR3 sequences, roughly three fifths detected once. Between the trimmed V and J ends, which lost 2 bases and 10 bases, there was a span of 12 bases. The CDR3 covers 14 residues. Looked up from germline, CDR1 is MNHNS and CDR2 is SASEGT.

This chain connects TRBV6-1 to TRBJ1-6; maybe TRBD1 (6 bases). The source material was CD4+ T cells from blood, cultured in vitro, sampled after SARS-CoV-2 vaccination. This sequence originates from a human donor who received a COVID-19 vaccine. Here the CDR3 DNA reads TGTGCCAGCAGTGAAATACAGGGAGGATCACCCCTCCACTTT. Translated: CASSEIQGGSPLHF.